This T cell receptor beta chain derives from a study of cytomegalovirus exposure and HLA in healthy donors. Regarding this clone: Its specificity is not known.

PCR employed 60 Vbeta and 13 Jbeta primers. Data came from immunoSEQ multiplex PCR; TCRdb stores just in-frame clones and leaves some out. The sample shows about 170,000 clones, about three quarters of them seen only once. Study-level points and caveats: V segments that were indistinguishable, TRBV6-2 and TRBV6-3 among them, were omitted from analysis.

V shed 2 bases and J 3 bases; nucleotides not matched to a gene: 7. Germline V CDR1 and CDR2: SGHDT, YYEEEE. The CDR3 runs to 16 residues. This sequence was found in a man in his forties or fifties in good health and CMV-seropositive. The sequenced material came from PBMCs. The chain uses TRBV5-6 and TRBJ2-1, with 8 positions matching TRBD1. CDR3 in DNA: TGTGCCAGCAGCTTTCACTCCGGGACAGGCTACAATGAGCAGTTCTTC. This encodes CASSFHSGTGYNEQFF.